The rows below give T cell receptor beta chains drawn from one sample of a study of T cell responses to AZD1222 COVID-19 vaccine. Using immunoSEQ multiplex PCR, the repertoire was profiled, and TCRdb retains in-frame clones only, with some absent. The table records tens of thousands of clones, more than 70% of them present only once. The input for sequencing was peripheral blood, taken 28 days after the second AZD1222 dose. The receptors were gathered from an adult who received the AZD1222 COVID-19 vaccine. The CDR3 runs from the conserved cysteine through the conserved F or W. Each record gives: D gene, CDR3 length, J gene, clone size, V gene, CDR3 DNA, CDR3 protein. D genes are given only for firm matches. Size is omitted from some rows. Given values are once, few, many or a class for expanded clones.

D: TRBD1
length: 15
J: TRBJ1-6
size: NA
V: TRBV7-9
DNA: TGTGCCAGCAGCCAGGGGGATTACTATAATTCACCCCTCCACTTT
CDR3: CASSQGDYYNSPLHF

D: NA
length: 14
J: TRBJ2-1
size: NA
V: TRBV24-1
DNA: TGTGCCACCAGTGAAGCAACTCCTTACAATGAGCAGTTCTTC
CDR3: CATSEATPYNEQFF

D: NA
length: 17
J: TRBJ2-6
size: NA
V: TRBV7-2
DNA: TGTGCCAGCAGCTTAGAGGCCACGGGGATTGGGGCCAACGTCCTGACTTTC
CDR3: CASSLEATGIGANVLTF

D: NA
length: 13
J: TRBJ2-5
size: NA
V: TRBV5-1
DNA: TGCGCCAGCAACCCAGGGGACGGGGAGACCCAGTACTTC
CDR3: CASNPGDGETQYF

D: NA
length: 13
J: TRBJ2-7
size: few
V: TRBV5-3
DNA: TGTGCCAGAAGGTCCGGCATCTCCTACGAGCAGTACTTC
CDR3: CARRSGISYEQYF

D: NA
length: 14
J: TRBJ1-1
size: few
V: TRBV30
DNA: TGTGCCTGGAGGGTCGGAGGTGAGAACACTGAAGCTTTCTTT
CDR3: CAWRVGGENTEAFF

D: TRBD2
length: 14
J: TRBJ2-7
size: NA
V: TRBV9
DNA: TGTGCCAGCAGCGGTAGCGGGAGTTTTGACGAGCAGTACTTC
CDR3: CASSGSGSFDEQYF

D: NA
length: 13
J: TRBJ1-5
size: NA
V: TRBV19
DNA: TGTGCCAGTAGTATCGACAGCCATCAGCCCCAGCATTTT
CDR3: CASSIDSHQPQHF

D: NA
length: 15
J: TRBJ2-2
size: NA
V: TRBV6-5
DNA: TGTGCCAGCAGTTATGGCCCCCGAGGAACCGGGGAGCTGTTTTTT
CDR3: CASSYGPRGTGELFF

D: TRBD2
length: 15
J: TRBJ2-6
size: NA
V: TRBV6-5
DNA: TGTGCCAGCAGTTGGGGGGGGGGTGGGGCCAACGTCCTGACTTTC
CDR3: CASSWGGGGANVLTF

D: NA
length: 17
J: TRBJ1-6
size: NA
V: TRBV6-6
DNA: TGTGCCAGCAGTCCGACCCGCGGAAGCTCCTATAATTCACCCCTCCACTTT
CDR3: CASSPTRGSSYNSPLHF

D: TRBD1
length: 15
J: TRBJ1-3
size: NA
V: TRBV27
DNA: TGTGCCAGCAGTGTCCGACAGGGCTCTGGAAACACCATATATTTT
CDR3: CASSVRQGSGNTIYF

D: NA
length: 13
J: TRBJ2-7
size: NA
V: TRBV27
DNA: TGTGCCAGCAGGCGGGACACCGCCTACGAGCAGTACTTC
CDR3: CASRRDTAYEQYF

D: TRBD1
length: 15
J: TRBJ1-5
size: NA
V: TRBV5-6
DNA: TGTGCCAGCAGCTTCAGGACAGGGGGAACTCAGCCCCAGCATTTT
CDR3: CASSFRTGGTQPQHF

D: TRBD1
length: 15
J: TRBJ1-1
size: NA
V: TRBV7-3
DNA: TGTGCCAGCAGCTTATTCACAGGGGGCGGCACTGAAGCTTTCTTT
CDR3: CASSLFTGGGTEAFF

D: TRBD1
length: 15
J: TRBJ1-4
size: NA
V: TRBV24-1
DNA: TGTGCCACTCAGGGGGTGGGAGCCGCTAATGAAAAACTGTTTTTT
CDR3: CATQGVGAANEKLFF

D: NA
length: 16
J: TRBJ2-2
size: NA
V: TRBV18
DNA: TGTGCCAGCTCACCAAGAGGACAGTCGAACACCGGGGAGCTGTTTTTT
CDR3: CASSPRGQSNTGELFF

D: TRBD2
length: 17
J: TRBJ2-3
size: NA
V: TRBV5-4
DNA: TGTGCCAGCAGCTTGGCGGCTAGCGGGTCTAGCACAGATACGCAGTATTTT
CDR3: CASSLAASGSSTDTQYF

D: NA
length: 15
J: TRBJ1-3
size: NA
V: TRBV4-2
DNA: TGTGCCAGCAGCCAAGATCCAGGGCTCGGGAACACCATATATTTT
CDR3: CASSQDPGLGNTIYF

D: NA
length: 14
J: TRBJ1-5
size: NA
V: TRBV3-1/TRBV3-2
DNA: TGTGCCAGCAGCCAAGGGGGGGTACGGCAGCCCCAGCATTTT
CDR3: CASSQGGVRQPQHF

D: TRBD1
length: 14
J: TRBJ2-7
size: NA
V: TRBV6-6
DNA: TGTGCCAGCACTCCCGGGACAGGGTCCCACGAGCAGTACTTC
CDR3: CASTPGTGSHEQYF

D: NA
length: 15
J: TRBJ1-5
size: NA
V: TRBV14
DNA: TGTGCCAGCAGCCAAGGGGGGACTTACAATCAGCCCCAGCATTTT
CDR3: CASSQGGTYNQPQHF

D: TRBD2
length: 16
J: TRBJ2-5
size: NA
V: TRBV5-1
DNA: TGCGCCAGCAGCTTGGGCTTTAGCGGGGGTCGAGAGACCCAGTACTTC
CDR3: CASSLGFSGGRETQYF

D: TRBD1
length: 18
J: TRBJ1-5
size: NA
V: TRBV30
DNA: TGTGCCTGGAGTGTAAGGCGCCCTTCCGGGACAGAGAATCAGCCCCAGCATTTT
CDR3: CAWSVRRPSGTENQPQHF

D: NA
length: 15
J: TRBJ2-2
size: NA
V: TRBV2
DNA: TGTGCCAGCAGGGCGAGGGCCCTCGGTTTAGGGGAGCTGTTTTTT
CDR3: CASRARALGLGELFF

D: TRBD1
length: 19
J: TRBJ1-1
size: NA
V: TRBV7-3
DNA: TGTGCCAGCAGCTCCCGGGGGGGATTGCGCGGGACAGGGGGCACTGAAGCTTTCTTT
CDR3: CASSSRGGLRGTGGTEAFF

D: TRBD1
length: 15
J: TRBJ1-2
size: NA
V: TRBV7-9
DNA: TGTGCCAGCAGCGGCCACAGGGGAGCAGTGGATGGCTACACCTTC
CDR3: CASSGHRGAVDGYTF

D: TRBD1
length: 15
J: TRBJ2-3
size: NA
V: TRBV6-1
DNA: TGTGCCAGCAGTGAACAGGGGGTTAGCACAGATACGCAGTATTTT
CDR3: CASSEQGVSTDTQYF

D: NA
length: 13
J: TRBJ2-1
size: NA
V: TRBV12-3/TRBV12-4
DNA: TGTGCCAGCAGTTTACTAGAGGTCAGTGAGCAGTTCTTC
CDR3: CASSLLEVSEQFF

D: TRBD1
length: 16
J: TRBJ1-1
size: NA
V: TRBV27
DNA: TGTGCCAGCAGGACCAACAGGGGCCTACTGAACACTGAAGCTTTCTTT
CDR3: CASRTNRGLLNTEAFF

D: NA
length: 18
J: TRBJ2-1
size: NA
V: TRBV7-9
DNA: TGTGCCAGCAACTCTCGGCTGGGGGGGGCACAAGTTAAGAATGAGCAGTTCTTC
CDR3: CASNSRLGGAQVKNEQFF

D: NA
length: 14
J: TRBJ2-5
size: NA
V: TRBV25-1
DNA: TGTGCCAGCAGTGAATATCGACAGTGGGAGACCCAGTACTTC
CDR3: CASSEYRQWETQYF

D: TRBD1
length: 14
J: TRBJ2-7
size: NA
V: TRBV19
DNA: TGTGCCAGTAATCCCGGGACAGGCTCCTACGAGCAGTACTTC
CDR3: CASNPGTGSYEQYF

D: NA
length: 14
J: TRBJ2-7
size: NA
V: TRBV6-2/TRBV6-3
DNA: TGTGCCAGCAGTTACCTCCGGAACTCCTACGAGCAGTACTTC
CDR3: CASSYLRNSYEQYF

D: NA
length: 15
J: TRBJ1-1
size: NA
V: TRBV5-5
DNA: TGTGCCAGCAGCTCTTCCCCCCACAGGAACACTGAAGCTTTCTTT
CDR3: CASSSSPHRNTEAFF

D: TRBD2
length: 15
J: TRBJ2-5
size: NA
V: TRBV18
DNA: TGTGCCAGCTCTGAAGGCGGGAGGCCGGGGGAGACCCAGTACTTC
CDR3: CASSEGGRPGETQYF

D: NA
length: 15
J: TRBJ2-3
size: NA
V: TRBV7-9
DNA: TGTGCCAGCAGCCTCGACCAGGGGAAGACAGATACGCAGTATTTT
CDR3: CASSLDQGKTDTQYF

D: NA
length: 12
J: TRBJ2-5
size: NA
V: TRBV12-5
DNA: TGTGCTAGTGGTTTGGAAAAGGGGACCCAGTACTTC
CDR3: CASGLEKGTQYF

D: NA
length: 12
J: TRBJ2-2
size: NA
V: TRBV24-1
DNA: TGTGCCACCAGCGAGAGAGCCGGGGAGCTGTTTTTT
CDR3: CATSERAGELFF

D: NA
length: 14
J: TRBJ2-1
size: few
V: TRBV6-5
DNA: TGTGCCAGCACCCAACCCGGGACATACAATGAGCAGTTCTTC
CDR3: CASTQPGTYNEQFF

D: NA
length: 18
J: TRBJ1-1
size: few
V: TRBV9
DNA: TGTGCCAGCAGCGCAGCAGATGAGGGTACCTGGTGGGACACTGAAGCTTTCTTT
CDR3: CASSAADEGTWWDTEAFF

D: NA
length: 15
J: TRBJ2-7
size: NA
V: TRBV10-3
DNA: TGTGCCATCAGTGAGTCGAAACCAGGGAGCTACGAGCAGTACTTC
CDR3: CAISESKPGSYEQYF

D: NA
length: 14
J: TRBJ2-1
size: NA
V: TRBV7-2
DNA: TGTGCCAGCAGCCCCGGGACTCCTGGGTATGAGCAGTTCTTC
CDR3: CASSPGTPGYEQFF

D: NA
length: 15
J: TRBJ2-5
size: NA
V: TRBV4-2
DNA: TGTGCCAGCAGCCAAGCGACGGAGATTCAAGAGACCCAGTACTTC
CDR3: CASSQATEIQETQYF

D: NA
length: 14
J: TRBJ1-6
size: NA
V: TRBV7-9
DNA: TGTGCCAGCAGCTCGGACGGATATAATTCACCCCTCCACTTT
CDR3: CASSSDGYNSPLHF

D: NA
length: 14
J: TRBJ1-1
size: once
V: TRBV7-9
DNA: TGTGCCAGCAGCTTTGAGGGGGAATTGACTGAAGCTTTCTTT
CDR3: CASSFEGELTEAFF

D: TRBD1
length: 13
J: TRBJ1-1
size: NA
V: TRBV7-2
DNA: TGTGCCAGCAGCTTAGGACAGGGGGGTGAAGCTTTCTTT
CDR3: CASSLGQGGEAFF

D: TRBD1
length: 16
J: TRBJ1-6
size: NA
V: TRBV7-2
DNA: TGTGCCAGCAGCCCCTTGGGACAGGGGAATTATTCACCCCTCCACTTT
CDR3: CASSPLGQGNYSPLHF